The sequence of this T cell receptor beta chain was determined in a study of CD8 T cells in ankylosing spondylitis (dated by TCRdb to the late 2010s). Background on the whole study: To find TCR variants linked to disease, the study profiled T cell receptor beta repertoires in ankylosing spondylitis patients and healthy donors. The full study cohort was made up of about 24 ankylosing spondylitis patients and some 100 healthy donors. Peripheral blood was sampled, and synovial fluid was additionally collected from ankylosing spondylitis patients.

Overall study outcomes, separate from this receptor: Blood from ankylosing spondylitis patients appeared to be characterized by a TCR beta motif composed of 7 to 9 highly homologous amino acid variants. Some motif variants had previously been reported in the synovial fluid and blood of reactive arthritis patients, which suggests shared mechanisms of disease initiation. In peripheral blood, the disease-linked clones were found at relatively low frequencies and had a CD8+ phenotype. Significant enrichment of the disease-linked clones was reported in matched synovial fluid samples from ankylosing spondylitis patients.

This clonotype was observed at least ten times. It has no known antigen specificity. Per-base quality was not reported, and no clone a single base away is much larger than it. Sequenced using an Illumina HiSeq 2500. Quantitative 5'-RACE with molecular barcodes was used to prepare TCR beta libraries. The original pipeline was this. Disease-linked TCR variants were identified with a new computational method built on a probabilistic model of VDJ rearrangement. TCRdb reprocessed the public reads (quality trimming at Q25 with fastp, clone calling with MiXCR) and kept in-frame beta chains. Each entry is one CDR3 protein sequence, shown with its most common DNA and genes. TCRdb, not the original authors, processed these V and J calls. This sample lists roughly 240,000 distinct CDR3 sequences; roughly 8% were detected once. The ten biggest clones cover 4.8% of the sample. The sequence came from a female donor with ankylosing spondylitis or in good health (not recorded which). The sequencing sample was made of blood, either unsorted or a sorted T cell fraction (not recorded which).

This receptor carries the CDR3 CASSSSSGGTDTQYF. DNA sequence: TGTGCCAGCAGTTCCTCTTCGGGGGGCACAGATACGCAGTATTTT. In this chain, TRBV7-8 is recombined with TRBJ2-3; TRBD2 might be the D gene, on 6 matching bases. The CDR3 covers 15 residues, taking in both the cysteine and the phenylalanine. Left in the record is the CDR3 DNA by itself, 45 bases read in frame from the first base. V sheds 6 bases and J sheds 1 base, leaving 14 bases between their ends. CDR1 is given as SGHVS and CDR2 as FQNEAQ, both from the germline V gene.